This TCR beta chain originates from a study of T cells in Graves' hyperthyroidism and ophthalmopathy. Study-wide points: Separation of ophthalmopathy from stable hyperthyroidism was achieved by a 13 V-J model.

V shed 5 bases and J 9 bases; nucleotides not matched to a gene: 8. The CDR3 totals 12 residues. In germline, CDR1 is DFQATT, CDR2 SNEGSKA (reference sequence). Authors of the study amplified TCR beta CDR3 regions from RNA transcripts. The study used the HTBI primer set for a first-round RT-PCR of the TCR CDR3. TCRdb independently ran MiXCR on the multiplex PCR reads; one entry per CDR3 protein. The data show about 210,000 distinct CDR3 sequences, 15% to 20% seen once. In regard to this clonotype: Its antigen is not identified.

The sequence was obtained from a man aged 35 to 55 with Graves' hyperthyroidism. Sequencing used blood. This chain connects TRBV20-1 to TRBJ2-5, with 8 bases aligning to TRBD2. The CDR3 is CSAPDGGASQYF. The CDR3 bases are TGCAGTGCTCCAGACGGGGGGGCCTCCCAGTACTTC.